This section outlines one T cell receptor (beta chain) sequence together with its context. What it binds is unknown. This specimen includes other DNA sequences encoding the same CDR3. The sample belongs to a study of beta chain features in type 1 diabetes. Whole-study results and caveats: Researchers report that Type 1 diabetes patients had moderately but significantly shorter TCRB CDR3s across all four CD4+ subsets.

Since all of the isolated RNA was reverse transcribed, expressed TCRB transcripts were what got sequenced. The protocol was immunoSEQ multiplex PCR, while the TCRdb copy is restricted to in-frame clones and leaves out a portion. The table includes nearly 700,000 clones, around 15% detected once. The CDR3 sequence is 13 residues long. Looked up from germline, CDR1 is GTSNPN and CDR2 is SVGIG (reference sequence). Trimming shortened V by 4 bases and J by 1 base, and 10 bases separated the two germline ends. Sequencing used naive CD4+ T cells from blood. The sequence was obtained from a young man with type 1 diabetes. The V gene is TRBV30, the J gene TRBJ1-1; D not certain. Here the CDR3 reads CAWMTQTNTEAFF. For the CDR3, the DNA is TGTGCCTGGATGACACAGACGAACACTGAAGCTTTCTTT.